A selection of T cell receptor beta chains follows, all from one sample in a study of neurological immune-mediated disorders. TCRdb reprocessed the 5' RACE reads with MiXCR, giving one entry per CDR3 protein. Of some 22,000 distinct CDR3 sequences in the sample, less than 15% are singletons; the top ten hold roughly 5.4%. The material sequenced was CD4+ T cells from blood. These receptors all stem from a female donor with HTLV-1-associated myelopathy (HAM/TSP). Each CDR3 is given with its conserved first and last residue. The D gene is left open where the match is weak. Clone size is given for some rows only: seen once, a few or many times, or a class if the clone is expanded.

V gene: TRBV2; J gene: TRBJ2-7; D gene: .; clone size: many; CDR3 DNA: TGTGCCAGCAGACCGGGGCGGGGCAGTTTCTACGAGCAGTACTTC; CDR3 protein: CASRPGRGSFYEQYF
V gene: TRBV20-1; J gene: TRBJ2-7; D gene: TRBD2; clone size: many; CDR3 DNA: TGCAGTGCTAGTGTAGCGGGGGCCTACGAGCAGTACTTC; CDR3 protein: CSASVAGAYEQYF
V gene: TRBV6-2/TRBV6-3; J gene: TRBJ2-5; D gene: .; clone size: many; CDR3 DNA: TGTGCCAGCATTGGTCGTTCGGGGACACCGTACCAAGAGACCCAGTACTTC; CDR3 protein: CASIGRSGTPYQETQYF
V gene: TRBV7-2; J gene: TRBJ2-4; D gene: TRBD1; clone size: many; CDR3 DNA: TGTGCCAGCAGCTTAGGGGACAGGGTATGGGACATTCAGTACTTC; CDR3 protein: CASSLGDRVWDIQYF
V gene: TRBV5-1; J gene: TRBJ2-7; D gene: .; clone size: many; CDR3 DNA: TGCGCCAGCAGCAAACGGGACTCCCGCTCCTACGAGCAGTACTTC; CDR3 protein: CASSKRDSRSYEQYF
V gene: TRBV5-1; J gene: TRBJ2-5; D gene: TRBD2; clone size: many; CDR3 DNA: TGCGCCAGCAGCAAAGGACTAGCGGGATATGAGACCCAGTACTTC; CDR3 protein: CASSKGLAGYETQYF
V gene: TRBV28; J gene: TRBJ2-3; D gene: TRBD2; clone size: many; CDR3 DNA: TGTGCCAGCAGCCCCAGGGGGACTAGCGGGAATACGCAGTATTTT; CDR3 protein: CASSPRGTSGNTQYF
V gene: TRBV20-1; J gene: TRBJ2-6; D gene: .; clone size: many; CDR3 DNA: TGCAGTGCTCTAGACAGGACGAGTGCTGGGGCCAACGTCCTGACTTTC; CDR3 protein: CSALDRTSAGANVLTF
V gene: TRBV7-2; J gene: TRBJ1-1; D gene: TRBD1; clone size: many; CDR3 DNA: TGTGCCAGCAGCCGACAGGGGAACACTGAAGCTTTCTTT; CDR3 protein: CASSRQGNTEAFF
V gene: TRBV7-9; J gene: TRBJ2-2; D gene: .; clone size: many; CDR3 DNA: TGTGCCAGCAGCTTATCAACAGGGAGCACCGGGGAGCTGTTTTTT; CDR3 protein: CASSLSTGSTGELFF
V gene: TRBV7-2; J gene: TRBJ2-7; D gene: TRBD2; clone size: many; CDR3 DNA: TGTGCCAGCAGCATGGGACTAGCTAGCTACGAGCAGTACTTC; CDR3 protein: CASSMGLASYEQYF
V gene: TRBV7-3; J gene: TRBJ2-6; D gene: .; clone size: many; CDR3 DNA: TGTGCCAGCAGCTCAACGGGGGGGGCCAACGTCCTGACTTTC; CDR3 protein: CASSSTGGANVLTF
V gene: TRBV20-1; J gene: TRBJ2-3; D gene: TRBD2; clone size: many; CDR3 DNA: TGCAGTGCTAGACTAGCGGCTAGCACAGATACGCAGTATTTT; CDR3 protein: CSARLAASTDTQYF
V gene: TRBV20-1; J gene: TRBJ1-1; D gene: TRBD1; clone size: many; CDR3 DNA: TGCAGTGCTAGCGGGACAGCCTTCACTGAAGCTTTCTTT; CDR3 protein: CSASGTAFTEAFF
V gene: TRBV4-2; J gene: TRBJ1-2; D gene: TRBD1; clone size: .; CDR3 DNA: TGTGCCAGCAGCCAAATAGGGGACAGGGACTCCTATGGCTACACCTTC; CDR3 protein: CASSQIGDRDSYGYTF
V gene: TRBV7-9; J gene: TRBJ1-1; D gene: .; clone size: .; CDR3 DNA: TGTGCCAGCAGTAAGAAGCGACAGATAATGAACACTGAAGCTTTCTTT; CDR3 protein: CASSKKRQIMNTEAFF
V gene: TRBV7-8; J gene: TRBJ2-7; D gene: .; clone size: many; CDR3 DNA: TGTGCCAGCACGTGGGACATCAAGCAAAGGGAGCAGTACTTC; CDR3 protein: CASTWDIKQREQYF
V gene: TRBV5-1; J gene: TRBJ1-1; D gene: TRBD1; clone size: medium-sized; CDR3 DNA: TGCGCCAGCAGCTCAGGGACAGGGGGCGTTGAAGCTTTCTTT; CDR3 protein: CASSSGTGGVEAFF
V gene: TRBV12-3/TRBV12-4; J gene: TRBJ2-5; D gene: TRBD1; clone size: many; CDR3 DNA: TGTGCCAGCAGCAAGGACAGGGGAATCCAAGAGACCCAGTACTTC; CDR3 protein: CASSKDRGIQETQYF
V gene: TRBV6-1; J gene: TRBJ1-2; D gene: .; clone size: many; CDR3 DNA: TGTGCCAGCAGTCAAGGGAAGGGGGGCTATGGCTACACCTTC; CDR3 protein: CASSQGKGGYGYTF
V gene: TRBV20-1; J gene: TRBJ2-5; D gene: .; clone size: .; CDR3 DNA: TGCAGTACTGGAGCGGGCCCCTGGACCCAGTACTTC; CDR3 protein: CSTGAGPWTQYF
V gene: TRBV18; J gene: TRBJ2-1; D gene: .; clone size: .; CDR3 DNA: TGTGCCAGCTCACCACCGATTAGAAACACCGGGGAGCAGTTCTTC; CDR3 protein: CASSPPIRNTGEQFF
V gene: TRBV27; J gene: TRBJ1-2; D gene: .; clone size: .; CDR3 DNA: TGTGCCAGCAGTTACCTCCTGAGGGGGGATGGATACACCTTC; CDR3 protein: CASSYLLRGDGYTF
V gene: TRBV6-2/TRBV6-3; J gene: TRBJ2-5; D gene: TRBD1; clone size: .; CDR3 DNA: TGTTCCAGCAGTTACCTCGCCGGGACAGAAGAGACCCAGTACTTC; CDR3 protein: CSSSYLAGTEETQYF
V gene: TRBV20-1; J gene: TRBJ2-1; D gene: .; clone size: many; CDR3 DNA: TGCAGTGTTGGGGCCCCGGTGTATGAGCAGTTCTTC; CDR3 protein: CSVGAPVYEQFF
V gene: TRBV19; J gene: TRBJ1-5; D gene: .; clone size: .; CDR3 DNA: TGTGCCAGTAGTAACCCTTATAGCAATCAGCCCCAGCATTTT; CDR3 protein: CASSNPYSNQPQHF
V gene: TRBV5-6; J gene: TRBJ1-6; D gene: .; clone size: many; CDR3 DNA: TGTGCCAGCAGCTCCAGGGTTTACTATAATTCACCCCTCCACTTT; CDR3 protein: CASSSRVYYNSPLHF
V gene: TRBV27; J gene: TRBJ2-5; D gene: .; clone size: .; CDR3 DNA: TGTGCCAGCAGTTCCGAGGGGGATACCCAGTACTTC; CDR3 protein: CASSSEGDTQYF
V gene: TRBV5-1; J gene: TRBJ2-3; D gene: .; clone size: many; CDR3 DNA: TGCGCCAGCAGCTTGGTTGCGGATAACACAGATACGCAGTATTTT; CDR3 protein: CASSLVADNTDTQYF
V gene: TRBV6-5; J gene: TRBJ2-2; D gene: .; clone size: many; CDR3 DNA: TGTGCCAGCAGGCCTGAACACACCGGGGAGCTGTTTTTT; CDR3 protein: CASRPEHTGELFF
V gene: TRBV14; J gene: TRBJ2-7; D gene: .; clone size: many; CDR3 DNA: TGTGCCAGCAGCCAAGATATGGGTTACGAGCAGTACTTC; CDR3 protein: CASSQDMGYEQYF
V gene: TRBV5-1; J gene: TRBJ2-1; D gene: .; clone size: many; CDR3 DNA: TGCGCCAGCAGCTTCGATGGGGCTGAGCAGTTCTTC; CDR3 protein: CASSFDGAEQFF
V gene: TRBV20-1; J gene: TRBJ2-7; D gene: TRBD2; clone size: many; CDR3 DNA: TGCAGTGCGAAAACTAGCGGGCCAACCTACGAGCAGTACTTC; CDR3 protein: CSAKTSGPTYEQYF
V gene: TRBV7-6; J gene: TRBJ1-2; D gene: .; clone size: few; CDR3 DNA: TGTGCCAGCAGCAGAACCGGGAGGAACTACACCTTC; CDR3 protein: CASSRTGRNYTF
V gene: TRBV20-1; J gene: TRBJ2-5; D gene: .; clone size: many; CDR3 DNA: TGCAGTGCTCCCGCCCGTTCTTGGGAGACCCAGTACTTC; CDR3 protein: CSAPARSWETQYF
V gene: TRBV5-6; J gene: TRBJ2-7; D gene: .; clone size: few; CDR3 DNA: .; CDR3 protein: CASSFYICSARGTAYYEQYF
V gene: TRBV12-3/TRBV12-4; J gene: TRBJ2-5; D gene: TRBD2; clone size: many; CDR3 DNA: TGTGCCAGCGCCCTAGCGGGAGGGCAAGAGACCCAGTACTTC; CDR3 protein: CASALAGGQETQYF
V gene: TRBV5-1; J gene: TRBJ1-4; D gene: .; clone size: many; CDR3 DNA: TGCGCCAGCAGCGCCGGACAGAAGATTCGTGAAAAACTGTTTTTT; CDR3 protein: CASSAGQKIREKLFF
V gene: TRBV11-2; J gene: TRBJ2-1; D gene: .; clone size: many; CDR3 DNA: TGTGCCAGCAGCTTAGAAGGGTTTGGTGAGCAGTTCTTC; CDR3 protein: CASSLEGFGEQFF
V gene: TRBV5-6; J gene: TRBJ2-1; D gene: .; clone size: many; CDR3 DNA: TGTGCCAGCAGCTTGTTCGAGGAGCAGTTCTTC; CDR3 protein: CASSLFEEQFF
V gene: TRBV27; J gene: TRBJ2-7; D gene: .; clone size: .; CDR3 DNA: TGTGCCAGCAGACTGGGGGGAGGTACCTACGAGAAGTACTTC; CDR3 protein: CASRLGGGTYEKYF
V gene: TRBV20-1; J gene: TRBJ2-3; D gene: TRBD2; clone size: many; CDR3 DNA: TGCAGTGCTAGAGCAACCGGGACTAGCGGGAGCGCAGATACGCAGTATTTT; CDR3 protein: CSARATGTSGSADTQYF
V gene: TRBV7-2; J gene: TRBJ1-4; D gene: .; clone size: many; CDR3 DNA: TGTGCCAGCGGGGCCCCCGTAGGAAAACTGTTTTTT; CDR3 protein: CASGAPVGKLFF
V gene: TRBV5-1; J gene: TRBJ1-1; D gene: TRBD1; clone size: many; CDR3 DNA: TGCGCCAGCAGCCGAGGACAGGGGGACACTGAAGCTTTCTTT; CDR3 protein: CASSRGQGDTEAFF
V gene: TRBV3-1; J gene: TRBJ2-7; D gene: TRBD2; clone size: many; CDR3 DNA: TGTGCCAGCAGCCTCGGGACTAGCGGGGGCAACGAGCAGTACTTC; CDR3 protein: CASSLGTSGGNEQYF
V gene: TRBV20-1; J gene: TRBJ1-5; D gene: .; clone size: many; CDR3 DNA: TGCAGTGCTAGCATGGACAGTCCCAATCAGCCCCAGCATTTT; CDR3 protein: CSASMDSPNQPQHF
V gene: TRBV7-8; J gene: TRBJ1-4; D gene: .; clone size: many; CDR3 DNA: TGTGCCAGCAGCTTAGGGGGCGCCGGTGAAAAACTGTTTTTT; CDR3 protein: CASSLGGAGEKLFF
V gene: TRBV11-3; J gene: TRBJ2-3; D gene: .; clone size: few; CDR3 DNA: TGTGCCAGCAGCCTTCTTCAGGGTACGCAGTATTTT; CDR3 protein: CASSLLQGTQYF
V gene: TRBV5-1; J gene: TRBJ2-7; D gene: .; clone size: .; CDR3 DNA: TGCGCCAGCAGCTTGGTCGGGGGAAGCTACGAGCAGTACTTC; CDR3 protein: CASSLVGGSYEQYF
V gene: TRBV20-1; J gene: TRBJ1-4; D gene: .; clone size: many; CDR3 DNA: TGCAGTGCTAGAGACCACCGGGAAAAACTGTTTTTT; CDR3 protein: CSARDHREKLFF
V gene: TRBV5-1; J gene: TRBJ2-1; D gene: .; clone size: many; CDR3 DNA: TGCGCCAGCAGCCGAGGAGGGCCCTACAATGAGCAGTTCTTC; CDR3 protein: CASSRGGPYNEQFF